These 9 T cell receptor beta chains were all obtained from the same sample, sequenced in a study of T-cell memory formation after mild COVID-19. MiXCR was run by TCRdb on the 5' RACE reads, yielding one entry per CDR3 protein. The sample yields roughly 340,000 distinct CDR3 sequences, about 20% seen once. Sample: PBMCs or a T cell subset sorted from them (not recorded which). These receptors all stem from a man younger than 35 who had mild COVID-19 (a few samples of this study predate the infection). Cell type and time point are not known.

The table lists this clonotype with a few counts. The chain combines TRBV29-1 with TRBJ2-5; D unresolved. There are 13 residues in the CDR3. Germline loops: CDR1 SQVTM, CDR2 ANQGSEA. Between the trimmed V and J ends, which lost 1 base and 0 bases, there was a span of 6 bases. The CDR3, as DNA: TGCAGCGTTGAAGGGGTGTACCAAGAGACCCAGTACTTC. This translates into CSVEGVYQETQYF.

There are a few counts of this clonotype. V and J are TRBV24-1 and TRBJ2-2; D is uncertain. This CDR3 region has 11 residues. The germline gives CDR1 KGHDR, CDR2 SFDVKD. V lost 11 bases and J 11 bases, leaving 14 bases between the germline ends. The CDR3 DNA follows: TGTGCCATCGCGTCGGGTGGCGAGCTGTTTTTT. Its translation is CAIASGGELFF.

Written as DNA, the CDR3 is TGTGCCAGCAGCACAGGGGGGCCCCAGCATTTT. Translating gives CASSTGGPQHF. The chain is built from TRBV7-8 and TRBJ1-5, with 8 positions matching TRBD1. The V segment lost 5 bases and the J segment 9 bases; nucleotides outside the gene matches: 0. This CDR3 region has 11 residues. The V gene's germline CDR1 is SGHVS and CDR2 FQNEAQ.

This clonotype has more than one count but fewer than ten. The chain links TRBV29-1 to TRBJ1-1, with D unresolved. Germline V gene data show CDR1 as SQVTM and CDR2 as ANQGSEA. The CDR3 is 10 residues long. V was clipped by 4 bases and J by 6 bases, with 6 bases between them. CDR3 bases: TGCAGCGTTGCCGGGGCTGAAGCTTTCTTT. Protein product: CSVAGAEAFF.

This clonotype appeared a few times. The rearrangement joins TRBV20-1 to TRBJ2-2; D may be TRBD1 (8 bases). The CDR3 consists of 16 residues. Germline V gene data show CDR1 as DFQATT and CDR2 as SNEGSKA (reference sequence). Trimming took off 6 bases at V and 2 bases at J, with 19 bases between the two ends. The CDR3 nucleotides are TGCAGTGCCGAGGACAGGGAGGGGTTTAACACCGGGGAGCTGTTTTTT. It specifies CSAEDREGFNTGELFF.

This clonotype was found many times. The chain joins TRBV5-5 to TRBJ2-4; TRBD2 is a possible D gene (6 bases). Germline CDR1 and CDR2: SGHKS and YYEKEE (reference sequence). This CDR3 is 17 amino acids long. Trimming took 1 base from V and 0 from J, leaving 14 bases between them. CDR3 nucleotide sequence: TGTGCCAGCAGCTTGATGGGAATAGCGGTAGCCAAAAACATTCAGTACTTC. It codes for CASSLMGIAVAKNIQYF.

This clonotype was detected only a few times. The rearrangement uses TRBV12-3 or TRBV12-4 and TRBJ1-3, with D possibly being TRBD1 (5 bases). Trimming stripped 4 bases from V and 0 bases from J, with 13 bases between. The CDR3 loop spans 16 amino acids. The CDR3 reads CASSSRQRNSGNTIYF. CDR3 DNA sequence: TGTGCCAGCAGTTCACGACAGAGGAACTCTGGAAACACCATATATTTT.

This chain joins TRBV12-3 or TRBV12-4 and TRBJ1-2; 7 bases match TRBD1. The CDR3 is 14 residues long. V dropped 5 bases and J dropped 6; count of bases not matched to a gene: 9. The CDR3 DNA reads TGTGCCAGCAGTCCCAGCGCGACAGGGCATGGCTACACCTTC. The encoded protein is CASSPSATGHGYTF.

Only a few counts were recorded for this clonotype. This sequence joins TRBV12-3 or TRBV12-4 and TRBJ2-5; D might be TRBD2 (6 bases). CDR3 length: 13 residues. Trimming stripped 3 bases from V and 7 bases from J, with 12 bases between. CDR3 bases: TGTGCCAGCAGTTTGGTCGTCGGGAGGACCCAGTACTTC. Amino acid sequence: CASSLVVGRTQYF.